This paragraph reports one T cell receptor (beta chain). The target antigen is unknown. This record belongs to a study of T cells in Graves' hyperthyroidism and ophthalmopathy. V shed 3 bases and J 0 bases; nucleotides not matched to a gene: 2. The CDR3 has 16 amino acids. CDR1 is MDHEN, CDR2 SYDVKM, per germline. It was RNA transcripts that yielded the amplified TCR beta CDR3 regions. The TCR CDR3 first-round RT-PCR relied on the HTBI primer set. TCRdb re-called the multiplex PCR reads through MiXCR, storing one row per CDR3 protein. Altogether about 290,000 distinct CDR3 sequences are present, approximately 14% being singletons, with the ten largest covering around 8%. More than 8.5 ml of fresh peripheral blood supplied the PBMCs. Notes on the study in general: Ophthalmopathy was model-predicted a median roughly six months pre-onset.

This clonotype was obtained from a middle-aged woman with Graves' hyperthyroidism. The chain has TRBV28 and TRBJ2-3; 11 bases agree with TRBD2. The sample was blood. The CDR3: CASSFWTSGSTDTQYF. CDR3 sequence (DNA): TGTGCCAGCAGTTTTTGGACTAGCGGGAGCACAGATACGCAGTATTTT.